These T cell receptor beta chains were read from a single sample in a study of cytomegalovirus exposure and HLA in healthy donors. Produced via immunoSEQ multiplex PCR; TCRdb's table is partial and in-frame only. This sample has under 200,000 clones, with roughly 67% found just once. Sequenced input: PBMCs. Receptors were obtained from a woman aged 18-29 years in good health and CMV-seropositive. Both conserved end residues are part of each CDR3. Each record gives: D gene, V gene, clone size, J gene, CDR3 DNA, CDR3 protein. D genes are given only for firm matches. Size tells how often a clone was seen (once, few, many) or the class of an expanded clone, and some rows leave it out.

>TRBD2|TRBV29-1|.|TRBJ2-1
TGCAGCGTTGAACGCCCCGGACTAGATGAGCAGTTCTTC
CSVERPGLDEQFF
>TRBD1|TRBV7-3|.|TRBJ2-7
TGTGCCAGCAGCTTTGGGACAGGGCCTCTATACGAGCAGTACTTC
CASSFGTGPLYEQYF
>.|TRBV5-6|few|TRBJ1-4
TGTGCCAGCAGCTTGGCCGCTCAGAGGAGGGAAAAACTGTTTTTT
CASSLAAQRREKLFF
>TRBD2|TRBV7-8|.|TRBJ2-3
TGTGCCGTCGGGGGGAGTTCAGCAGATACGCAGTATTTT
CAVGGSSADTQYF
>.|TRBV29-1|.|TRBJ1-1
TGCAGCGTTGACCCCCAAAGGCCAGGGTTGAACACTGAAGCTTTCTTT
CSVDPQRPGLNTEAFF
>.|TRBV6-1|.|TRBJ1-5
TGTGCCAGCAGACAGGGCCCCAATCAGCCCCAGCATTTT
CASRQGPNQPQHF
>.|TRBV5-4|.|TRBJ2-3
TGTGCCAGCAGCTTGGGGTGGCTTGGTACAGATACGCAGTATTTT
CASSLGWLGTDTQYF
>.|TRBV27|.|TRBJ2-7
TGTGCCAGCAGCATACAGGGAAACTACGAGCAGTACTTC
CASSIQGNYEQYF
>.|TRBV7-9|.|TRBJ2-7
TGTGCCAGCAGCACGACGGCGGGCCCCTCCTACGAGCAGTACTTC
CASSTTAGPSYEQYF
>TRBD2|TRBV7-6|.|TRBJ2-1
TGTGCCAGCAGCTTAGCGCCCAGCGGGGTATACAATGAGCAGTTCTTC
CASSLAPSGVYNEQFF
>.|TRBV14|.|TRBJ2-7
TGTGCCAGCAGCCAAAAAAGCCTCCCTGGGAGCTCCTACGAGCAGTACTTC
CASSQKSLPGSSYEQYF
>TRBD2|TRBV6-4|many|TRBJ2-1
TGTGCCAGCAGTGACTCGAGCGGGGGGGCCAATGAGCAGTTCTTC
CASSDSSGGANEQFF
>.|TRBV9|.|TRBJ1-1
TGTGCCAGCAGCGTAGGAGCGAACACTGAAGCTTTCTTT
CASSVGANTEAFF
>.|TRBV27|.|TRBJ2-7
TGTGCCAGCAGGTTACGTAGCGGTGGGGTCGAGCAGTACTTC
CASRLRSGGVEQYF
>.|TRBV1|.|TRBJ1-6
TGCACCAGCAGGGGACAGGGGGCTCTGCCGCGGAATTCACCCCTCCACTTT
CTSRGQGALPRNSPLHF
>.|TRBV9|.|TRBJ2-1
TGTGCCAGCAGCGTAGACCCGACTTCAGGGTCCTGGAATGAGCAGTTCTTC
CASSVDPTSGSWNEQFF
>TRBD1|TRBV30|.|TRBJ1-2
TGTGCCTGCCAGGGGGACCGTGGAAACTATGGCTACACCTTC
CACQGDRGNYGYTF
>.|TRBV19|few|TRBJ2-7
TGTGCCAGTAGGGGCACAGGGACGGCCGAGCAGTACTTC
CASRGTGTAEQYF
>.|TRBV13|few|TRBJ2-7
TGTGCCAGCAGCCCTGGACTGTCCTACGAGCAGTACTTC
CASSPGLSYEQYF
>.|TRBV19|.|TRBJ1-4
TGTGCCAGTAGGCGTCAGGAGGGAACTAATGAAAAACTGTTTTTT
CASRRQEGTNEKLFF
>.|TRBV2|.|TRBJ2-7
TGTGCCAGCAGTGAAGGGGCGGGTTGGTACGAGCAGTACTTC
CASSEGAGWYEQYF
>TRBD1|TRBV5-3|.|TRBJ1-5
TGTGCCAGAAGCTTGAAGGACAGGAGCAATCAGCCCCAGCATTTT
CARSLKDRSNQPQHF
>TRBD1|TRBV5-5|.|TRBJ2-1
TGTGCCAGCAGCCAGGACAGGGGCAACTACAATGAGCAGTTCTTC
CASSQDRGNYNEQFF
>TRBD1|TRBV2|.|TRBJ1-5
TGTGCCAGCAGGGGGACAGTCCTAAATCAGCCCCAGCATTTT
CASRGTVLNQPQHF
>TRBD1|TRBV7-3|.|TRBJ1-2
TGTGCCAGCAGCGCCGACTCCGGGACAGGGCGATACACCTTC
CASSADSGTGRYTF
>.|TRBV29-1|.|TRBJ1-1
TGCAGCGTTGAAGCTCGACAGGCGAGGACTGAAGCTTTCTTT
CSVEARQARTEAFF
>TRBD1|TRBV2|.|TRBJ1-5
TGTGCCAGCAGCTTGGGACAGGGGGTTTATCAGCCCCAGCATTTT
CASSLGQGVYQPQHF
>.|TRBV5-6|.|TRBJ2-5
TGTGCCAGCAGCTTGGGAGGGGGGGAAGAGACCCAGTACTTC
CASSLGGGEETQYF
>TRBD1|TRBV7-9|.|TRBJ1-6
TGTGCCAGCACCCACCGGGACAGCGGATCACCCCTCCACTTT
CASTHRDSGSPLHF
>.|TRBV7-9|.|TRBJ1-4
TGTGCCAGCAGCTCCCAAGAAAAACTGTTTTTT
CASSSQEKLFF
>.|TRBV30|.|TRBJ1-1
TGTGCCTTATACAGCTCCTTATCGAACACTGAAGCTTTCTTT
CALYSSLSNTEAFF
>TRBD1|TRBV7-3|.|TRBJ2-1
TGTGCCAGCAGATGGACAGGGGGCGTCGGCAATGAGCAGTTCTTC
CASRWTGGVGNEQFF
>TRBD1|TRBV5-6|.|TRBJ2-5
TGTGCCAGCAGCGGGGGCAGACAGGGGGCCAGGGAGACCCAGTACTTC
CASSGGRQGARETQYF
>TRBD1|TRBV9|.|TRBJ2-1
TGTGCCAGCAGCACCTCCGGGACAGGGGACAGCGAGCAGTTCTTC
CASSTSGTGDSEQFF
>TRBD1|TRBV28|.|TRBJ1-1
TGTGCCAGCAGTGCCACAGGGGGCCGTGGGGAAGCTTTCTTT
CASSATGGRGEAFF
>.|TRBV6-1|.|TRBJ1-2
TGTGCCAGCAGTGTGGTCAGGGCTCGAGGCTACACCTTC
CASSVVRARGYTF
>.|TRBV18|.|TRBJ1-2
TGTGCCAGCTCAGTGGGTCCAATCGGGACAACTTATGGCTACACCTTC
CASSVGPIGTTYGYTF
>TRBD1|TRBV5-1|.|TRBJ1-1
TGCGCCAGCAGCTTGGGGGGACAGGGAAATGAAGCTTTCTTT
CASSLGGQGNEAFF
>.|TRBV27|.|TRBJ2-5
TGTGCCAGCAGTTTGAGGGGGGGCCGCCAAGAGACCCAGTACTTC
CASSLRGGRQETQYF
>.|TRBV27|.|TRBJ1-2
TGTGCCAGCAGTTCTTTACAGGGAAGGAATGGCTACACCTTC
CASSSLQGRNGYTF
>.|TRBV4-1|few|TRBJ2-7
TGCGCCAGCAGCCAAGAGGTCAGAACGTACGAGCAGTACTTC
CASSQEVRTYEQYF
>TRBD1|TRBV5-1|.|TRBJ2-7
TGCGCCAGCAGCTTGACGACAGGGACCTACGAGCAGTACTTC
CASSLTTGTYEQYF
>TRBD1|TRBV2|.|TRBJ2-3
TGTGCCAGCAGCCTAGACAGGGGGCCAAGCACAGATACGCAGTATTTT
CASSLDRGPSTDTQYF
>TRBD2|TRBV6-4|.|TRBJ2-1
TGTGCCAGCAGACTAGCGGGGGGGCTCTACAATGAGCAGTTCTTC
CASRLAGGLYNEQFF
>TRBD1|TRBV18|once|TRBJ1-2
TGTGCCAGCTCACCGGATCTTTGGACAGGAGCTAACTATGGCTACACCTTC
CASSPDLWTGANYGYTF
>.|TRBV5-8|.|TRBJ2-3
TGTGCCAGCAGCCTGGGGGCAGGGGAAACAGATACGCAGTATTTT
CASSLGAGETDTQYF
>.|TRBV7-6|.|TRBJ1-3
TGTGCCAGCAGCTTAGCGGCAGGCTCTGGAAACACCATATATTTT
CASSLAAGSGNTIYF
>.|TRBV2|.|TRBJ2-7
TGTGCCAGCAAGCTTTGGCGGACATTAACCTACGAGCAGTACTTC
CASKLWRTLTYEQYF
>TRBD2|TRBV27|.|TRBJ2-1
TGTGCCAGCAGTTTATCTCCCAGCGGGGGGCCAGTCCGGCAGTTCTTC
CASSLSPSGGPVRQFF
>.|TRBV19|.|TRBJ2-2
TGTGCCAGTAGTTTGTCCCGTAATCCGAACACCGGGGAGCTGTTTTTT
CASSLSRNPNTGELFF
>TRBD1|TRBV6-6|.|TRBJ1-2
TGTGCCAGCAGCGAAGGACAGGGGCGAGGCTACACCTTC
CASSEGQGRGYTF
>.|TRBV9|.|TRBJ1-2
TGTGCCAGCAGCGTAGAAGCGACGGCCTACTATGGCTACACCTTC
CASSVEATAYYGYTF
>TRBD2|TRBV2|.|TRBJ2-1
TGTGCCAGCGTGGGGGGCGGGGGGGGCTCCTACAATGAGCAGTTCTTC
CASVGGGGGSYNEQFF
>.|TRBV2|.|TRBJ1-6
TGTGCCAGCAGTTCGGAGGGAGGGAGCTATAATTCACCCCTCCACTTT
CASSSEGGSYNSPLHF
>TRBD1|TRBV5-1|.|TRBJ2-1
TGCGCCAGCAGCTTGGTTACGACAGGGGCCTTTGATGAGCAGTTCTTC
CASSLVTTGAFDEQFF
>TRBD1|TRBV18|.|TRBJ1-1
TGTGCCAGCTCATCGGACAGGGTAAACACTGAAGCTTTCTTT
CASSSDRVNTEAFF
>TRBD1|TRBV7-8|once|TRBJ1-2
TGTGCCAGCAGCATCGACAGGGGGAGTGGCTACACCTTC
CASSIDRGSGYTF